Below are 18 T cell receptor beta chains sequenced from a single sample in a study of technical replicates of blood from a few donors. Sequenced by immunoSEQ multiplex PCR; TCRdb stores in-frame clones only, minus some. The repertoire holds about 100,000 clones, with 96% as singletons. Sequencing was performed on T cells isolated from PBMCs. Every receptor here comes from a human donor in good health.

The chain combines TRBV19 with TRBJ1-5; TRBD1 is a possible D gene (6 bases). CDR1 is LNHDA, CDR2 SQIVND, per germline (reference sequence). Trimming took 6 bases from V and 4 from J, leaving 10 bases between them. CDR3 length: 13 residues. The CDR3 region is CASRQGPNQPQHF. The CDR3 DNA reads TGTGCCAGTAGACAGGGCCCTAATCAGCCCCAGCATTTT. Full variable domain (remainder filled in from reference TRBV19 and TRBJ1-5): DGGITQSPKYLFRKEGQNVTLSCEQNLNHDAMYWYRQDPGQGLRLIYYSQIVNDFQKGDIAEGYSVSREKKESFPLTVTSAQKNPTAFYLCASRQGPNQPQHFGDGTRLSIL.

This rearrangement joins TRBV6-5 to TRBJ1-1; D not certain. V was trimmed by 2 bases and J by 0 bases, leaving 7 bases between them. The CDR3 is 14 residues long. Looked up from germline, CDR1 is MNHEY and CDR2 is SVGAGI. The CDR3 sequence is CASSYKLMNTEAFF. The CDR3 DNA is TGTGCCAGCAGTTACAAGCTAATGAACACTGAAGCTTTCTTT.

The chain couples TRBV2 to TRBJ2-1; D perhaps matches TRBD2 (5 bases). The V and J ends lost 8 bases and 0 bases respectively, with 11 bases between them. Germline V gene lookup returns CDR1 SNHLY and CDR2 FYNNEI. The CDR3 runs to 14 residues. The CDR3 protein is CASHLRGSYNEQFF. CDR3 in DNA: TGTGCCAGCCATCTCCGGGGCTCCTACAATGAGCAGTTCTTC.

The chain carries TRBV15 and TRBJ1-3; unclear D gene. V dropped 0 bases and J dropped 0 bases, with 12 bases sitting between them. The germline V gene has CDR1 LNHNV and CDR2 YYDKDF (reference sequence). The CDR3 runs 17 residues. CDR3 loop: CATSRDWSVSSGNTIYF. The DNA for the CDR3 is TGTGCCACCAGCAGAGATTGGTCAGTCTCCTCTGGAAACACCATATATTTT.

The count of this clone is one. The rearrangement links TRBV23-1 to TRBJ1-2; a weak D match, TRBD1 (6 bases). TRBV23-1 qualifies as an ORF whose function is uncertain. V was pared by 4 bases and J by 7 bases, with 28 bases between. The CDR3 has 18 amino acids. The CDR3 DNA reads TGCGCCAGCAGTCTTGGTTTGTTGGTCGGGGGGCTTTCCCCTGGCTACACCTTC. It specifies CASSLGLLVGGLSPGYTF.

The rearrangement links TRBV6-5 to TRBJ2-7, with 13 bases aligning to TRBD2. Looked up from germline, CDR1 is MNHEY and CDR2 is SVGAGI. J was trimmed by 3 bases and V by 0 bases; bases with no gene match: 2. The CDR3 extends over 16 amino acids. Here the CDR3 DNA reads TGTGCCAGCAGTTACTCGAGACTAGCGGGAGGCTACGAGCAGTACTTC. It translates to CASSYSRLAGGYEQYF.

V and J are TRBV4-1 and TRBJ1-1, with TRBD1 as a possible D gene (6 bases). The V gene's germline CDR1 is MGHRA and CDR2 YSYEKL. Between the trimmed V and J ends, which lost 0 bases and 14 bases, there was a span of 16 bases. The CDR3 is 13 residues long. The CDR3 is CASSQELFQGRFF. The CDR3 bases are TGCGCCAGCAGCCAAGAGTTGTTCCAGGGGCGATTCTTT.

V usage is TRBV28 and J usage is TRBJ1-2, with TRBD1 as a possible D gene (6 bases). The germline V gene has CDR1 MDHEN and CDR2 SYDVKM. CDR3 size: 14 residues. V was pared by 8 bases and J by 7 bases, with 20 bases between. Here the CDR3 reads CASVLPGDLGGYTF. In nucleotides, the CDR3 is TGTGCCAGCGTGCTCCCAGGGGATTTGGGTGGCTACACCTTC.

V gene TRBV19 combines with J gene TRBJ2-7; D unresolved. Per the germline V gene, CDR1 is LNHDA and CDR2 is SQIVND (reference sequence). V gave up 1 base and J gave up 7 bases, with 14 bases separating them. This CDR3 spans 14 amino acids. In nucleotides, the CDR3 is TGTGCCAGTAGTATAGGTGGCACCTGGAGTGAGCAGTACTTC. Its translation: CASSIGGTWSEQYF.

This clone has a single count. The chain recombines TRBV5-1 with TRBJ1-1; D gene uncertain. CDR1 SGHRS and CDR2 YFSETQ come from the germline V gene. The CDR3 has 14 amino acids. Trimming took 0 bases from V and 5 from J, leaving 11 bases between them. For the CDR3, the DNA is TGCGCCAGCAGCTTGGGTTTTCGGTCAACTGAAGCTTTCTTT. Its protein is CASSLGFRSTEAFF.

V and J are TRBV6-5 and TRBJ2-7, with D hard to call. V lost 4 bases and J 3 bases, leaving 10 bases between the germline ends. The CDR3 length is 13 residues. The V gene's germline CDR1 is MNHEY and CDR2 SVGAGI. CDR3: CASSLTADYEQYF. The CDR3 nucleotides read TGTGCCAGCAGTTTAACAGCCGACTACGAGCAGTACTTC.

The chain uses TRBV5-1 and TRBJ1-1; TRBD1 matches 10 bases. CDR3 length equals 15 residues. V gave up 2 bases and J gave up 10 bases; unmatched junction bases: 11. The germline CDR1 and CDR2 sequences are SGHRS and YFSETQ. The CDR3 coding sequence is TGCGCCAGCAGCTTATCCGGACAGGGGGGGGACGGAGCTTTCTTT. Protein: CASSLSGQGGDGAFF.

As to this clone: Compared with germline, one end of the junction differs, possibly owing to a read error. The V and J genes are TRBV13 and TRBJ2-7, with D perhaps matching TRBD1 (6 bases). The CDR3 is 15 residues long. Looked up from germline, CDR1 is PRHDT and CDR2 is FYEKMQ (reference sequence). The CDR3 is CATSLQGLGSYEQYF. The CDR3 bases are TGTGCCACCAGCCTACAGGGTTTGGGCTCCTACGAGCAGTACTTC.

The V gene is TRBV27, the J gene TRBJ2-3; TRBD2 is a possible D gene (6 bases). The CDR3 extends over 16 amino acids. Germline V gene data show CDR1 as MNHEY and CDR2 as SMNVEV (reference sequence). Trimming removed 5 bases at V and 3 bases at J, with 18 bases between. The CDR3 spells CASSPLAGLLTDTQYF. CDR3 bases: TGTGCCAGCAGTCCTTTGGCGGGATTACTGACAGATACGCAGTATTTT.

This sequence joins TRBV12-5 and TRBJ1-1, with D unresolved. Germline CDR1 reads LGHNT; CDR2 reads FRNRAP. The CDR3 runs to 12 residues. V dropped 7 bases and J dropped 4 bases, with 10 bases sitting between them. CDR3 nucleotides: TGTGCTAGTGCAATCGGTGGCACTGAAGCTTTCTTT. Residues: CASAIGGTEAFF.

The chain recombines TRBV9 with TRBJ1-6, with 10 bases that match TRBD1. The CDR3 extends over 15 amino acids. CDR1 and CDR2 (germline): SGDLS, YYNGEE. With 4 bases clipped from V and 8 bases from J, the junction kept 6 bases outside the gene matches. CDR3 in amino acids: CASSPRQGADSPLHF. In DNA form, the CDR3 reads TGTGCCAGCAGCCCCAGACAGGGGGCGGATTCACCCCTCCACTTT.

This chain links TRBV7-3 with TRBJ2-2, with 9 nucleotides matching TRBD1. CDR1 is SGHTA and CDR2 is FQGTGA in the germline V gene. V gave up 7 bases and J gave up 6 bases; unmatched junction bases: 6. The CDR3 length is 14 residues. Here the CDR3 DNA reads TGTGCCAGCAAACCGGGACAGGGTGCCGGGGAGCTGTTTTTT. Translating gives CASKPGQGAGELFF.

The chain carries TRBV19 and TRBJ2-7; 7 bases align to TRBD2. Losses at the gene ends were 3 bases for V and 2 bases for J; bases not matched to a gene: 22. Germline V lookup: CDR1 LNHDA, CDR2 SQIVND (reference sequence). There are 20 residues in the CDR3. CDR3 in DNA: TGTGCCAGTAGTATGAAGGTGACCTCGGCCACTAGCGCACACCCCTACGAGCAGTACTTC. Amino acid sequence: CASSMKVTSATSAHPYEQYF.